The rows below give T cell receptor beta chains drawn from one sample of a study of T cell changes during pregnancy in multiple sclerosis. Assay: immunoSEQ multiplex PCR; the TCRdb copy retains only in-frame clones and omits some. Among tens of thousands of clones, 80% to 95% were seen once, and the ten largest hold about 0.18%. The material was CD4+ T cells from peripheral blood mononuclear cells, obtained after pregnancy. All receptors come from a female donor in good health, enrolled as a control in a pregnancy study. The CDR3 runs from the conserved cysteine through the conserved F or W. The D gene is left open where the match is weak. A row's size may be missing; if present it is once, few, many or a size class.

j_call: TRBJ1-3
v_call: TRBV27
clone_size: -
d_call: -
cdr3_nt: TGTGCCAGCAGTCCAAGGGGTTGGGGAAACACCATATATTTT
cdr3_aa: CASSPRGWGNTIYF

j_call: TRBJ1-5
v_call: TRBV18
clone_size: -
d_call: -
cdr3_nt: TGTGCCAGCTCACCAATGGGGGCAGATCAGCCCCAGCATTTT
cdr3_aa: CASSPMGADQPQHF

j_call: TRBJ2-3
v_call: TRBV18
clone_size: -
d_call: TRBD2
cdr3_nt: TGTGCCAGCTCACTCCACGGGGGGGTGATGTCAGATACGCAGTATTTT
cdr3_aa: CASSLHGGVMSDTQYF

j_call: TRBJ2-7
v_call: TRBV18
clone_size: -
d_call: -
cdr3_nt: TGTGCCAGCTCTCAAGAGGGCACCCTCTTGGGCTACGAGCAGTACTTC
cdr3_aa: CASSQEGTLLGYEQYF

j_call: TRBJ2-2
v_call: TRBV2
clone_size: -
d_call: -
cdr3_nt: TGTGCCAGCAGTGTACAGGATAACACCGGGGAGCTGTTTTTT
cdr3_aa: CASSVQDNTGELFF

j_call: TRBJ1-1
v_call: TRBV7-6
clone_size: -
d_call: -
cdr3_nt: TGTGCCAGCAGCCTGACGGACTTGAACACTGAAGCTTTCTTT
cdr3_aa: CASSLTDLNTEAFF

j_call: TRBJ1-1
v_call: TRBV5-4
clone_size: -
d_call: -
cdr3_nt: TGTGCCAGCAGCCCCGGACAGACTACTGAAGCTTTCTTT
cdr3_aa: CASSPGQTTEAFF

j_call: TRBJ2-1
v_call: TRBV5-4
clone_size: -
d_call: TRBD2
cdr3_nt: TGTGCCAGCACCTCTGGCCCTCTAGCGGGGGGGCTCCTGAATGAGCAGTTCTTC
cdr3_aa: CASTSGPLAGGLLNEQFF

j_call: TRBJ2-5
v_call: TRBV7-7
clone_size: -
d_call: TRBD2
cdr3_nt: TGTGCTAGCAGCCGTCTCGGGGGGGGGCGAGAGACCCAGTACTTC
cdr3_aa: CASSRLGGGRETQYF

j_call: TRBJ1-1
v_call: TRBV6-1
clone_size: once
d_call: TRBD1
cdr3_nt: TGTGCCAGCTGTGACAGGGGAAGGACTGAAGCTTTCTTT
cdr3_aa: CASCDRGRTEAFF

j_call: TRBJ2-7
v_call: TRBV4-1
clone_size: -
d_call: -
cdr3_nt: TGCGCCAGCAGCCAAGATCAACAGGGAAGGACCTACGAGCAGTACTTC
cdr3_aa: CASSQDQQGRTYEQYF

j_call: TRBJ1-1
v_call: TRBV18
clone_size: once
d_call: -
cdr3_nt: TGTGCCAGCTCCCACAGGGTAGTGTCGAGCTCTGAAGCTTTCTTT
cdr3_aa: CASSHRVVSSSEAFF

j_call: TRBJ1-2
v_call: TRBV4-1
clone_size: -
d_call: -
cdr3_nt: TGCGCCCGCCGAAACCCCTTGCAAGCTCTTGTCTATGGCTACACCTTC
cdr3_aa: CARRNPLQALVYGYTF

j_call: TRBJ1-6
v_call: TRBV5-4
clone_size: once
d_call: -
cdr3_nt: TGTGCCAGCAGCGCCCGGGATTATAATTCACCCCTCCACTTT
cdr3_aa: CASSARDYNSPLHF

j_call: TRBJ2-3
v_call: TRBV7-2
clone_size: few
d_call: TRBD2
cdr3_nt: TGTGCCAGCAGCCTTCAGTCCGGGGGGAGGGCAGATACGCAGTATTTT
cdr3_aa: CASSLQSGGRADTQYF

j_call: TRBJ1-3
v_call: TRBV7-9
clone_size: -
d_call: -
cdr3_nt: TGTGCCAGCAGCCGATGGACAGACTCTGGAAACACCATATATTTT
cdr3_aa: CASSRWTDSGNTIYF

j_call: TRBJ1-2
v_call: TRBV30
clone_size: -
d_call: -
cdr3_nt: TGTGCCTGGAGTGGGGGCCCTAACTATGGCTACACCTTC
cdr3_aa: CAWSGGPNYGYTF

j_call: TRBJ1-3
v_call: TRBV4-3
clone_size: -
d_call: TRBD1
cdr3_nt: TGCGCCAGCAGCACTAATAACCAGGGGGCATACACCATATATTTT
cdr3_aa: CASSTNNQGAYTIYF

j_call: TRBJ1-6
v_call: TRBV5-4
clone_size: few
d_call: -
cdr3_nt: TGTGCCAGCAGCTTTCGGGGGGAAGAAAGAGCCCTCCACTTT
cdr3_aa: CASSFRGEERALHF

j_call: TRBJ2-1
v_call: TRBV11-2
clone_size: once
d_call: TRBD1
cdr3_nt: TGTGCCAGCAGCTTACAACTAGGGACAGGGGGTGAGCAGTTCTTC
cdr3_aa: CASSLQLGTGGEQFF

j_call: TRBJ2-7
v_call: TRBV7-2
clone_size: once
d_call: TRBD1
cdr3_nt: TGTGCCAGCAGCTCACAGGGGAAACACTACGAGCAGTACTTC
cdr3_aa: CASSSQGKHYEQYF

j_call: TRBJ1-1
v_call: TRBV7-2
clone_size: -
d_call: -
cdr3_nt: TGTGCCAGCAGCCCTAACAGGGTCGCTTTCTTT
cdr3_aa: CASSPNRVAFF

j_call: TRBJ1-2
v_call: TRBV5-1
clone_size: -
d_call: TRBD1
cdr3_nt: TGCGCCAGCAGCTGGGGGACAGCTATCTATGGCTACACCTTC
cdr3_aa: CASSWGTAIYGYTF

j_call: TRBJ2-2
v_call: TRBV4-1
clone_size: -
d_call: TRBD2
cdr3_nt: TGCGCCAGCAGCCTAACTAGCGGCACCGGGGAGCTGTTTTTT
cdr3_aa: CASSLTSGTGELFF

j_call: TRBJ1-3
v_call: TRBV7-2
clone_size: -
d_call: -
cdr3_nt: TGTGCCAGCAGCTTCGGTCCGAACTCTGGAAACACCATATATTTT
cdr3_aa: CASSFGPNSGNTIYF

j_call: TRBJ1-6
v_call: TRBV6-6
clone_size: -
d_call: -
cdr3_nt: TGTGCCAGCAGGAGGGAGAACAATTCACCCCTCCACTTT
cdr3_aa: CASRRENNSPLHF

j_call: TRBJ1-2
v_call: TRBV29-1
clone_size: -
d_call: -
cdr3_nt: TGCAGCGGTAAAGGGGGATTTGGTGGCTACACCTTC
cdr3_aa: CSGKGGFGGYTF

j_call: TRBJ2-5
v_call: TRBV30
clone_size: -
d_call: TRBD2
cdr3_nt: TGTGCCTGGAGTGTAGAGGGACTAGCGGGGTACCAAGAGACCCAGTACTTC
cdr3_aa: CAWSVEGLAGYQETQYF

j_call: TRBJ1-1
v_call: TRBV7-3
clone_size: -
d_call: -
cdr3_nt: TGTGCCAGCAGCTTAACGAAGTCAGGAGAAGCTTTCTTT
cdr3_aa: CASSLTKSGEAFF

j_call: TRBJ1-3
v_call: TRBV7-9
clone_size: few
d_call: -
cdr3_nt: TGTGCCAGCAGCTTGAGCGGAAACACCATATATTTT
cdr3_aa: CASSLSGNTIYF

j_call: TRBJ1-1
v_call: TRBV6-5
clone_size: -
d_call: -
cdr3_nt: TGTGCCAGCAGTTACTCGCTGAGCTTTTTCTTT
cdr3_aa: CASSYSLSFFF

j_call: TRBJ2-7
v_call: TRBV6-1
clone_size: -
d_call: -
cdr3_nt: TGTGCCAGCAGTGGTCCTACAGGGTTCTCCTACGAGCAGTACTTC
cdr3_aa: CASSGPTGFSYEQYF

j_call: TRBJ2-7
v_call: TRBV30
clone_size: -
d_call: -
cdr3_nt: TGTGCCTGGAGTGCCTATCACTCCTACGAGCAGTACTTC
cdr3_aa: CAWSAYHSYEQYF

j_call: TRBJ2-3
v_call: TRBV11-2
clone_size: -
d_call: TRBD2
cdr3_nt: TGTGCCAGCAGCCAAGGGCGGGGGGGTCAAGATACGCAGTATTTT
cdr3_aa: CASSQGRGGQDTQYF

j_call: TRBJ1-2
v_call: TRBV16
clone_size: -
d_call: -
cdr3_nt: TGTGCCAGCAGCCAGATGGCAGGGTCCCAAGGTGGCTACACCTTC
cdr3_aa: CASSQMAGSQGGYTF

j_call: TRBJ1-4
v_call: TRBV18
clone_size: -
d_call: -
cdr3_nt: TGTGCCAGCTCACCCTTGACAGTCGTGGCCTCTAATGAAAAACTGTTTTTT
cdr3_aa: CASSPLTVVASNEKLFF

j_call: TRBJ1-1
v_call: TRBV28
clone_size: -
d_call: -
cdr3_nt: TGTGCCAGCGGAGAGTTTTCTGAAGCTTTCTTT
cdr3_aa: CASGEFSEAFF

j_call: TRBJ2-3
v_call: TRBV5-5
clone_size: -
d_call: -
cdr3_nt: TGTGCCAGCAGCTTCACTCCGACAGATACGCAGTATTTT
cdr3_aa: CASSFTPTDTQYF

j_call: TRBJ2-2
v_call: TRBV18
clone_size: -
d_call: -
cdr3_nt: TGTGCCAGCTCAGAACTTGCGAACACCGGGGAGCTGTTTTTT
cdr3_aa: CASSELANTGELFF

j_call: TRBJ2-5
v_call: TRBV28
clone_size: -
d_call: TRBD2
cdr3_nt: TGTGCCAGCAATTCACCTGGGGGGGTAGAGACCCAGTACTTC
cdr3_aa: CASNSPGGVETQYF

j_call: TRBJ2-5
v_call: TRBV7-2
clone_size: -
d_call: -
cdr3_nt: TGTGCCAGCAGCTTAGTGGCACAGATGGAGACCCAGTACTTC
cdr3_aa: CASSLVAQMETQYF

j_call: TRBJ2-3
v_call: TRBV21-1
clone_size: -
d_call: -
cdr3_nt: TGTGCCAGCCTCCCGAAACAGGGCTCGCAGTATTTT
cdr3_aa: CASLPKQGSQYF

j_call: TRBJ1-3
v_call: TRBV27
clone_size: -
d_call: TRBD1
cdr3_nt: TGTGCCAGCAGTTTATATGGGACAGGGAGCTCTGGAAACACCATATATTTT
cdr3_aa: CASSLYGTGSSGNTIYF

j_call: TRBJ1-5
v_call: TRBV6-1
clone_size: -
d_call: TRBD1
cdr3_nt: TGTGCCAGCAGTGGGTTCGTGGACAGGCGTAGCCCCCAGCATTTT
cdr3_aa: CASSGFVDRRSPQHF

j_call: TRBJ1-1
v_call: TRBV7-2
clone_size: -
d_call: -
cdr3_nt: TGTGCCAGCAGCCGGGGGGGAACTGGGAACACTGAAGCTTTCTTT
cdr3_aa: CASSRGGTGNTEAFF

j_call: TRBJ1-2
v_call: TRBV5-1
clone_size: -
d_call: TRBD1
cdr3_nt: TGCGCCAGCAGCTCCTCCGGGACAGGAGATGGCTACACCTTC
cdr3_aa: CASSSSGTGDGYTF

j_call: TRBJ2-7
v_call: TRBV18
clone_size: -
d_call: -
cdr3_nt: TGTGCCAGCTCACCAGCAGTCTACGAGCAGTACTTC
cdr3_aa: CASSPAVYEQYF

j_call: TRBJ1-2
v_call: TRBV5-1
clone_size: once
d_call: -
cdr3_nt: TGCGCCAGCAGCTTGGACAGGGCAGGGGTTGGCTACACCTTC
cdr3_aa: CASSLDRAGVGYTF

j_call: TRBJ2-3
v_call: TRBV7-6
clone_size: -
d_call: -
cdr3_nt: TGTGCCAGCAGCCGGGGGACCTCCGCAGATACGCAGTATTTT
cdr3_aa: CASSRGTSADTQYF

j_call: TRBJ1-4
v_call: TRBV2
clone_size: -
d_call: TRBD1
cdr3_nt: TGTGCCAGCTCGAGTTCCAGGGGGAATGAAAAACTGTTTTTT
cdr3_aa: CASSSSRGNEKLFF

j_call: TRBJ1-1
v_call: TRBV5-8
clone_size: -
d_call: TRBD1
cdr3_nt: TGTGCCAGCAGCTGGGACAGGAACACTGAAGCTTTCTTT
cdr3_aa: CASSWDRNTEAFF

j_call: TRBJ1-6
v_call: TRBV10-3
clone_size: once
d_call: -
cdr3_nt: TGTGCCATCAGACAGAACGATTCACCCCTCCACTTT
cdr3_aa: CAIRQNDSPLHF

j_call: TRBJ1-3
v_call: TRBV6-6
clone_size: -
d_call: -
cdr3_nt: TGTGCCAGCAGTCTCCAGACCTGGGGGGAAAACACCATATATTTT
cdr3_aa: CASSLQTWGENTIYF

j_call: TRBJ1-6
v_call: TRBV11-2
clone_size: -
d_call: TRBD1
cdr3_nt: TGTGCCAGCAGCTTGCGACGCGGGACAGGGGATAATTCACCCCTCCACTTT
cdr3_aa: CASSLRRGTGDNSPLHF

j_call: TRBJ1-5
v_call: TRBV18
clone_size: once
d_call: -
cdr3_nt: TGTGCCAGCCGATCGGGAAGTAGTCACAATCAGCCCCAGCATTTT
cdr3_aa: CASRSGSSHNQPQHF

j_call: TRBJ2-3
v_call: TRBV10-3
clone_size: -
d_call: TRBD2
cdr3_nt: TGTGCCACCACGGGGGGGGTCACAGATACGCAGTATTTT
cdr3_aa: CATTGGVTDTQYF

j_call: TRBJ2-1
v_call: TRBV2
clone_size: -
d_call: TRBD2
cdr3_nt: TGTGCCAGCAGTATGGCGGGGGGGAGCAATGAGCAGTTCTTC
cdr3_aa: CASSMAGGSNEQFF

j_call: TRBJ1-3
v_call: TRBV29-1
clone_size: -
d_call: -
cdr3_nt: TGCAGCGTGCCAGGGGCGCAGAACACCATATATTTT
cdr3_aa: CSVPGAQNTIYF

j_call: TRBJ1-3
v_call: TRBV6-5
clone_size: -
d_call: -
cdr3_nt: TGTGCCAGCAGTTACTCAGGGGTTTCTGGAAACACCATATATTTT
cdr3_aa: CASSYSGVSGNTIYF